The 21 T cell receptor beta chains reported below all come from one sample, sequenced in a study of monozygotic twins with inflammatory bowel disease. Following a re-call of the 5' RACE reads, TCRdb has one entry per CDR3 protein and lacks DNA. The table gives 170,000 or so distinct CDR3 sequences; the top ten clones make up roughly 7.4% of it. The specimen was blood. Receptors were obtained from a human donor with ulcerative colitis or Crohn's disease, or a healthy co-twin of an affected twin (not recorded which).

This chain joins TRBV20-1 and TRBJ2-1; TCRdb gives TRBD2 as the D gene, but with no DNA this cannot be confirmed. The germline CDR1 and CDR2 sequences are DFQATT and SNEGSKA (reference sequence). This CDR3 contains 13 residues. CDR3: CSAPPSGVNEQFF.

The CDR3 reads CASSFERGNTDTQYF. The genes are TRBV7-2 and TRBJ2-3; the D gene TCRdb calls, TRBD2, cannot be checked with no DNA. CDR1 SGHTA and CDR2 FQGNSA come from the germline V gene. CDR3 length: 15 residues.

The chain combines TRBV20-1 with TRBJ1-5; checking the TCRdb D call of TRBD1 is not possible without DNA. Germline V lookup: CDR1 DFQATT, CDR2 SNEGSKA (reference sequence). This CDR3 has 14 amino acids. The CDR3 here is CSATTGTGGQPQHF.

V and J are TRBV10-2 and TRBJ2-6. Germline loops: CDR1 WSHSY, CDR2 SAAADI. The CDR3 covers 15 residues. CDR3 sequence reads: CASSSTRSGANVLTF.

The chain links TRBV6-5 to TRBJ1-5. The V gene's germline CDR1 is MNHEY and CDR2 SVGAGI. The CDR3 contains 15 residues. The CDR3 protein is CASSSRVGREEPQHF.

This chain joins TRBV20-1 and TRBJ1-3; the TCRdb D gene call, TRBD1, has no DNA to confirm it. Per the germline V gene, CDR1 is DFQATT and CDR2 is SNEGSKA (reference sequence). This CDR3 comprises 16 residues. CDR3 residues: CSASPGGVSSGNTIYF.

The chain is built from TRBV30 and TRBJ2-2; TCRdb lists TRBD2, though no DNA is available to test this call. Germline V gene sequence: CDR1 GTSNPN, CDR2 SVGIG (reference sequence). The CDR3 has 16 amino acids. This chain's CDR3 is CAWSEAGGPYTGELFF.

V is TRBV9 and J is TRBJ1-2; TCRdb reports TRBD1, a call that lacks DNA to check it against. This CDR3 is 15 amino acids long. Germline V CDR1 and CDR2: SGDLS, YYNGEE. This CDR3 reads CASKGDSTPNYGYTF.

The chain carries TRBV15 and TRBJ1-6. The CDR3 runs 13 residues. CDR1 and CDR2 from the germline V gene are LNHNV and YYDKDF (reference sequence). The chain's CDR3 is CATSRDRKSPLHF.

This chain connects TRBV6-1 to TRBJ2-3. The CDR3 length is 12 residues. In germline, CDR1 is MNHNS, CDR2 SASEGT. The chain's CDR3 is CASSDLEDTQYF.

The chain recombines TRBV28 with TRBJ2-3; TCRdb gives TRBD1 as the D gene, but with no DNA this cannot be confirmed. Germline loops: CDR1 MDHEN, CDR2 SYDVKM. The CDR3 is 16 amino acids. The CDR3 here is CASTPWGAQSRDTQYF.

V and J are TRBV5-1 and TRBJ1-2; lacking DNA, the TRBD1 call made by TCRdb goes unchecked. The germline V gene has CDR1 SGHRS and CDR2 YFSETQ. This CDR3 contains 13 residues. This CDR3 reads CASSFWTGFGYTF.

The CDR3: CASSLILNSYEQYF. The chain carries TRBV27 and TRBJ2-7. The CDR3 covers 14 residues. Germline CDR1 reads MNHEY; CDR2 reads SMNVEV (reference sequence).

The chain carries TRBV19 and TRBJ2-5; TCRdb lists TRBD1, though no DNA is available to test this call. Per the germline V gene, CDR1 is LNHDA and CDR2 is SQIVND (reference sequence). The CDR3 loop spans 13 amino acids. The CDR3 is CASSRGQWETQYF.

The chain couples TRBV7-9 to TRBJ1-1; TCRdb indicates TRBD1, and absent DNA this call remains unverified. Germline loops: CDR1 SEHNR, CDR2 FQNEAQ (reference sequence). The CDR3 loop spans 13 amino acids. The CDR3 sequence is CASSLPGSTEAFF.

The chain has TRBV12-3 or TRBV12-4 and TRBJ1-5; TCRdb indicates TRBD1, and absent DNA this call remains unverified. This CDR3 has 13 residues. The CDR3 sequence: CASSLARAAPQHF.

This CDR3 is CASSQDRFTDTQYF. The J gene is TRBJ2-3, the V gene TRBV7-2; TCRdb names TRBD1, which stays unverified in the absence of DNA. Germline-derived CDR1 and CDR2 are SGHTA and FQGNSA. CDR3 length: 14 residues.

CDR3 protein: CASSSPLGGSTDTQYF. The chain has TRBV5-1 and TRBJ2-3; as DNA is missing, the TRBD2 call by TCRdb cannot be tested. This CDR3 region has 16 residues. Looked up from germline, CDR1 is SGHRS and CDR2 is YFSETQ.

The chain links TRBV30 to TRBJ1-5; TCRdb's D call, TRBD1, is unchecked because there is no DNA. The CDR3 spans 15 residues. The germline gives CDR1 GTSNPN, CDR2 SVGIG (reference sequence). The CDR3 sequence: CAWSYRDRDGQPQHF.

The V gene is TRBV19, the J gene TRBJ2-3; TCRdb names TRBD1, which stays unverified in the absence of DNA. Per germline, CDR1 LNHDA and CDR2 SQIVND (reference sequence). CDR3 length: 16 residues. CDR3 region: CASSMVGGGITDTQYF.

The chain joins TRBV7-2 to TRBJ2-5; TCRdb gives TRBD1 as the D gene, but with no DNA this cannot be confirmed. The CDR3 covers 15 residues. Germline V CDR1 and CDR2: SGHTA, FQGNSA. This chain's CDR3 is CASSLDVRGVETQYF.